This entry lists 10 T cell receptor beta chains sequenced from one sample in a study of blood T cell repertoires in COVID-19. Measured with immunoSEQ multiplex PCR; TCRdb has only the in-frame clones, and not every one. This sample has approximately 210,000 clones, with about 95% found just once. The sequencing sample was made of peripheral blood. Every receptor here comes from a man younger than 45 with COVID-19, enrolled during active disease.

The chain links TRBV28 to TRBJ1-5; 8 bases map to TRBD1. Per germline, CDR1 MDHEN and CDR2 SYDVKM. This CDR3 is built from 14 residues. V lost 8 bases and J lost 7; bases outside the gene matches: 10. CDR3 sequence (DNA): TGTGCCAGCCACCCAGGGGGCGCAAGGCAGCCCCAGCATTTT. This gives the protein CASHPGGARQPQHF.

The chain carries TRBV6-1 and TRBJ1-2; weak D call: TRBD1 (6 bases). Germline V gene sequence: CDR1 MNHNS, CDR2 SASEGT. The CDR3 has 18 amino acids. V was trimmed by 0 bases and J by 1 base, leaving 18 bases between them. The CDR3 reads CASSEARGRGAFNYGYTF. The DNA for the CDR3 is TGTGCCAGCAGTGAAGCGAGAGGCAGGGGCGCTTTTAACTATGGCTACACCTTC.

The V and J genes are TRBV5-1 and TRBJ1-2; 7 positions match TRBD1. J lost 5 bases, V lost 0 bases, and 7 bases had no gene match. This CDR3 contains 15 residues. Germline V CDR1 and CDR2: SGHRS, YFSETQ. As DNA, the CDR3 is TGCGCCAGCAGCTTGGAGGGGGCGATGCCATATGGCTACACCTTC. Encoded protein: CASSLEGAMPYGYTF.

CDR3 nucleotides: TGTGCCAGTAGTCATAGACAGGGGGGCAATCAGCCCCAGCATTTT. Translation gives CASSHRQGGNQPQHF. The chain links TRBV19 to TRBJ1-5; 9 bases fit TRBD1. After removal of 5 bases from V and 2 bases from J, the junction contained 4 bases not matched to a gene. The CDR3 is 15 amino acids. Per germline, CDR1 LNHDA and CDR2 SQIVND (reference sequence).

The chain joins TRBV3-1 (or the pseudogene TRBV3-2) to TRBJ2-1; a weak D match, TRBD1 (6 bases). V lost 2 bases and J lost 4, with 18 bases in between. Germline V gives CDR1 LGHDT, CDR2 YNNKEL (reference sequence). The CDR3 extends over 17 amino acids. The CDR3 coding sequence is TGTGCCAGCAGCCAAACGGGGAGCAGGGGAATTTACAATGAGCAGTTCTTC. Encoded protein: CASSQTGSRGIYNEQFF.

Regarding this clone: One end of the junction does not line up with germline, which may come from a read error. The chain combines TRBV29-1 with TRBJ2-3; 11 bases are shared with TRBD2. Per germline, CDR1 SQVTM and CDR2 ANQGSEA. The CDR3 is 16 residues long. The CDR3 protein is CSLEGASGGLADTQYF. For the CDR3, the DNA is TGCAGCCTTGAAGGGGCTAGCGGGGGGTTGGCAGATACGCAGTATTTT.

The rearrangement uses TRBV27 and TRBJ2-2; 7 nucleotides align to TRBD1. This CDR3 region has 15 residues. V was clipped by 6 bases and J by 2 bases; unmatched bases: 6. Germline V gives CDR1 MNHEY, CDR2 SMNVEV (reference sequence). Here the CDR3 reads CASSRQGFNTGELFF. DNA for the CDR3: TGTGCCAGCAGCAGACAGGGATTCAACACCGGGGAGCTGTTTTTT.

The rearrangement links TRBV5-1 to TRBJ1-1, with D possibly matching TRBD1 (6 bases). With 1 base removed from V and 3 bases from J, the gap between germline ends came to 13 bases. From germline, CDR1 is SGHRS and CDR2 YFSETQ. CDR3 length equals 15 residues. CDR3: CASSLQGIGDTEAFF. The CDR3 region has the DNA TGCGCCAGCAGCTTGCAGGGGATAGGAGACACTGAAGCTTTCTTT. The entire variable domain, with the rest obtained from reference TRBV5-1 and TRBJ1-1, is as follows: KAGVTQTPRYLIKTRGQQVTLSCSPISGHRSVSWYQQTPGQGLQFLFEYFSETQRNKGNFPGRFSGRQFSNSRSEMNVSTLELGDSALYLCASSLQGIGDTEAFFGQGTRLTVV.

CDR3 DNA sequence: TGCGCCAGCAGCCTTAATCCGGGGGAGTCAGGGGAGCAGTACTTC. Protein product: CASSLNPGESGEQYF. V and J are TRBV5-1 and TRBJ2-7; the D gene is possibly TRBD2 (6 bases). Per the germline V gene, CDR1 is SGHRS and CDR2 is YFSETQ. Trimming pared 4 bases from V and 7 bases from J, leaving 21 bases between. CDR3 length: 15 amino acids.

The gene calls are TRBV6-5 and TRBJ1-4; TRBD1 aligns across 9 bases. Germline CDR1 and CDR2: MNHEY and SVGAGI. This CDR3 is 15 amino acids long. V shed 6 bases, J shed 4 bases, and the junction held 6 bases outside the gene matches. CDR3 DNA: TGTGCCAGCAGGGGACAGGGTGGCCTTAATGAAAAACTGTTTTTT. It codes for CASRGQGGLNEKLFF.